This T cell receptor beta chain was recorded in a study of cytomegalovirus exposure and HLA in healthy donors. Study-wide results and caveats: Earlier analysis looked at TCR beta V segments, and most were productive about 90% or about 30% of the time. Highest at DRB1 and lowest at HLA-C, TCR association rates differed among HLA loci in a later analysis.

PCR primers comprised 60 Vbeta and 13 Jbeta primers. Study processing details: A follow-up analysis tallied around 76 million unique TCR beta chains, about 10 million shared. Generated by immunoSEQ multiplex PCR, the TCRdb table keeps only in-frame clones and is missing some. V, J and clone size derive from that table, while D and trimming were established from the DNA sequence. The sample has approximately 150,000 clones, 75% to 90% seen once; the top ten hold 2.5% to 3.5%. This clone has only a few counts. Its target is unknown. CDR1 SNHLY and CDR2 FYNNEI come from the germline V gene. CDR3 size: 15 residues. V lost 5 bases and J 5 bases, leaving 18 bases between the germline ends.

Sequencing was performed on PBMCs. The V call is TRBV2, the J call TRBJ1-1, with a weak D call TRBD1 (6 bases). This receptor was obtained from a woman in her twenties or thirties in good health and CMV-seronegative. The CDR3 protein is CASSLLGGEVTEAFF. CDR3 DNA sequence: TGTGCCAGCAGTTTACTAGGGGGGGAGGTAACTGAAGCTTTCTTT. The full variable domain, in which reference TRBV2 and TRBJ1-1 provide the parts outside the CDR3, is EPEVTQTPSHQVTQMGQEVILRCVPISNHLYFYWYRQILGQKVEFLVSFYNNEISEKSEIFDDQFSVERPDGSNFTLKIRSTKLEDSAMYFCASSLLGGEVTEAFFGQGTRLTVV.